This TCR beta chain was captured in a study of blood T cell repertoires in COVID-19. Profiled with immunoSEQ multiplex PCR; TCRdb holds only in-frame clones, not every one. The table records 250,000 to 300,000 clones, approximately 91% of them present only once. The age range of participants was about 18 to 89 years, with residence in about two dozen US areas. This clonotype originated in a human donor in a cohort exposed to, infected with or recovered from COVID-19 (not recorded which). The donor label of this sample is uncertain. The sequencing sample was made of PBMCs or T cells enriched from blood (not recorded which).

The CDR3 DNA is TGTGCCAGCTCACCCCTCCCGGCGGGGAACCAAGAGACCCAGTACTTC. Translation gives CASSPLPAGNQETQYF. The chain combines TRBV18 with TRBJ2-5; perhaps TRBD2 as D (6 bases). Trimming shortened V by 3 bases and J by 0 bases, and 14 bases separated the two germline ends. This CDR3 has 16 residues. CDR1 KGHSH and CDR2 LQKENI come from the germline V gene.